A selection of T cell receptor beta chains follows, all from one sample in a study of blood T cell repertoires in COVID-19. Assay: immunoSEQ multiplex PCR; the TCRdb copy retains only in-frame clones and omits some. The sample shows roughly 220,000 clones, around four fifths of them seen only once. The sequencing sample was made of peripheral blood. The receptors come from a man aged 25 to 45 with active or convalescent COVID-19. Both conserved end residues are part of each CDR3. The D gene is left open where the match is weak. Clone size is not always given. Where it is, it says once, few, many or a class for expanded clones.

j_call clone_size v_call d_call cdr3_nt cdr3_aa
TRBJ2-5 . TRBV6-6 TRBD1 TGTGCCAGCAGTTCCCCGGGACAGGGGGACGAGACCCAGTACTTC CASSSPGQGDETQYF
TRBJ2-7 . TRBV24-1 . TGTGCCACCAGTGATTCCCCAACCTACGAGCAGTACTTC CATSDSPTYEQYF
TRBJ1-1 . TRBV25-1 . TGTGCCAGCAGTGATCGAGGGGGCACTGAAGCTTTCTTT CASSDRGGTEAFF
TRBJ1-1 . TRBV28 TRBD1 TGTGCCAGCAGGATACAGGGGGGAGTCGCTGAAGCTTTCTTT CASRIQGGVAEAFF
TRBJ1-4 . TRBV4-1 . TGCGCCAGCAGCCAGCAGGGGAGGGGACTGTTTTTT CASSQQGRGLFF
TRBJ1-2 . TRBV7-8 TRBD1 TGTGCCAGCAGCCTACGGACAGGCGCTGGCTACACCTTC CASSLRTGAGYTF
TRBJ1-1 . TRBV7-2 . TGTGCCAGCAGCTTATCGCCAGGGGCGGACACTGAAGCTTTCTTT CASSLSPGADTEAFF
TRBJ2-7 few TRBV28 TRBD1 TGTGCCAGCAGTCTCGACAGGGGGCCTCAGTACTTC CASSLDRGPQYF
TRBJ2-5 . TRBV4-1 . TGCGCCAGCAGCCCCCTGGTGGTGGCCGAACAAGAGACCCAGTACTTC CASSPLVVAEQETQYF
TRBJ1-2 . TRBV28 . TGTGCCAGCAGTTTATCAGGTGACTATGGCTACACCTTC CASSLSGDYGYTF
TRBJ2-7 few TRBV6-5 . TGTGCCAGCAGTTACTCGGTCCAGGGCTACGAGCAGTACTTC CASSYSVQGYEQYF
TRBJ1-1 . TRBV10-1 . TGCGCCAGCAGTGCCCGGGATAACACTGAAGCTTTCTTT CASSARDNTEAFF
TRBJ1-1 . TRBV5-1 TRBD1 TGCGCCAGCAAGGGACAGGGGCTGAACACTGAAGCTTTCTTT CASKGQGLNTEAFF
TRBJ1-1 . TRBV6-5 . TGTGCCAGCAGTTACGAAATGCAGGGGCCAACTGAAGCTTTCTTT CASSYEMQGPTEAFF
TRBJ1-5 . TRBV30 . TGTGCCTGGAGTGGACAGGGCAATCAGCCCCAGCATTTT CAWSGQGNQPQHF
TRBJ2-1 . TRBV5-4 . TGTGCCAGCAGCTTGGGAAGGGGAATACTTAACGATGAGCAGTTCTTC CASSLGRGILNDEQFF
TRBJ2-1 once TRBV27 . TGTGCCAGCCGGCTAGGCTCCTACAATGAGCAGTTCTTC CASRLGSYNEQFF
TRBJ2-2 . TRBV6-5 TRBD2 TGTGCCAGCAGGTCCGGGACTAGCGGCACCGGGGAGCTGTTTTTT CASRSGTSGTGELFF
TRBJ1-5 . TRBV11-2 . TGTGCCAGCAGCTTAGATCGGGGGGTAAATCAGCCCCAGCATTTT CASSLDRGVNQPQHF
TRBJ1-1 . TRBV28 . TGTGCCAGCAGTTCCCGGGGGCGGGGGACTGAAGCTTTCTTT CASSSRGRGTEAFF
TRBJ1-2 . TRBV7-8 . TGTGCCAGCAGCGAGGACACCCTAGCTAACTATGGCTACACCTTC CASSEDTLANYGYTF
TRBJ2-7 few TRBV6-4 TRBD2 TGTGCCAGCAGTGACCTGGCTAGCGGGAGAGGGTTGGGGTACGAGCAGTACTTC CASSDLASGRGLGYEQYF
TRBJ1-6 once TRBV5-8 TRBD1 TGTGCCAGCAGCTTGGTACAGGGGGGGACGAATAATTCACCCCTCCACTTT CASSLVQGGTNNSPLHF
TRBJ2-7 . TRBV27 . TGTGCCAGCAGTTTAGGCAGGGTCTACGAGCAGTACTTC CASSLGRVYEQYF
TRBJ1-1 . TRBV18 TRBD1 TGTGCCAGCTCACAACAGGGGGGACCTAGCGCTGAAGCTTTCTTT CASSQQGGPSAEAFF
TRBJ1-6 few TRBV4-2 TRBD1 TGTGCCAGCAGCCATCCCCCCGGGGGACAGGGTATGCGCAATTCACCCCTCCACTTT CASSHPPGGQGMRNSPLHF
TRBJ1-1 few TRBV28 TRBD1 TGTGCCAGCAGTTTCCGGCCGGGGACAGAGAACACTGAAGCTTTCTTT CASSFRPGTENTEAFF